This T cell receptor (beta chain) originates from a study of cytomegalovirus exposure and HLA in healthy donors. Notes on the study in general: The availability of immune exposure information extended only to CMV serostatus. While the bulk of TCR sequences proved rare, some public TCRs turned up in many donors.

V was pared by 1 base and J by 0 bases, with 4 bases of the junction left unmatched. Germline CDR1 is SGHRS and CDR2 is YFSETQ. The CDR3 runs 15 residues. A multiplex PCR was run with 60 Vbeta primers and 13 Jbeta primers. Sequenced by immunoSEQ multiplex PCR; TCRdb stores in-frame clones only, minus some. In the table there are about 190,000 clones, approximately 70% of which are singletons. With respect to this clone: What it binds is not known.

Donors counted as nominally healthy when sampled, yet unrecorded immune exposures were likely. The receptor was derived from a woman aged 30 to 39 in good health and CMV-seronegative. The chain carries TRBV5-1 and TRBJ2-7; TRBD1 matches 7 bases. Input material: PBMCs. The CDR3 DNA sequence: TGCGCCAGCAGCTTGTCGGCAGGGGGCTCCTACGAGCAGTACTTC. Residues: CASSLSAGGSYEQYF.